This T cell receptor (beta chain) stems from a study of T-cell reconstitution after alpha-beta-depleted transplantation in children. Details on this clonotype: One end of the junction does not line up with germline, which may come from a read error.

Molecular barcoding with unique molecular identifiers was used for the TCRbeta library. From the PCR reads, TCRdb called clonotypes with MiXCR, one entry per CDR3 protein. Among a few hundred thousand distinct CDR3 sequences listed, 16% were seen once. The CDR3 is 18 residues long. The germline V gene encodes CDR1 LGHDT and CDR2 YNNKEL (reference sequence). The sample in question was PBMCs, mostly from graft donor cells, obtained 360 days after TCRalphabeta/CD19-depleted stem cell transplant. The genes are TRBV3-1 and TRBJ2-1; TRBD2 matches at 11 bases. The clonotype comes from a boy less than two years old who had a stem cell transplant for Wiskott-Aldrich syndrome, so the T cells may come from the graft donor. CDR3 amino acids: CASTQALAGGSWGRVQFF. The CDR3 region has the DNA TGTGCCAGCACCCAAGCCCTAGCGGGAGGTAGTTGGGGCCGGGTGCAGTTCTTC.